Presented here are 32 T cell receptor beta chains from one specimen sequenced in a study of blood T cell repertoires in COVID-19. Generated by immunoSEQ multiplex PCR, the TCRdb table keeps only in-frame clones and is missing some. The sample comprises more than 25,000 clones, 87% of which are singletons, and roughly 5% rests with the top ten. The material sequenced was peripheral blood. All receptors derive from a man in his fifties or sixties with active COVID-19.

The chain couples TRBV3-1 (or the pseudogene TRBV3-2) to TRBJ2-5, with D perhaps matching TRBD2 (7 bases). Trimming cost V 0 bases and J 5 bases, with 16 bases left between them. Per the germline V gene, CDR1 is LGHDT and CDR2 is YNNKEL (reference sequence). This CDR3 comprises 16 residues. CDR3 sequence (DNA): TGTGCCAGCAGCCAAGATGGTGCGGGGGCGGGGGAGACCCAGTACTTC. It yields the protein CASSQDGAGAGETQYF.

This clone was counted a single time. V usage is TRBV6-4 and J usage is TRBJ2-1, with 12 bases fitting TRBD2. The germline V gene has CDR1 MRHNA and CDR2 SNTAGT. The CDR3 spans 15 residues. V shed 3 bases, J shed 5 bases, and the junction held 2 bases outside the gene matches. In DNA, the CDR3 is TGTGCCAGCAGTGATCTAGCGGGGGGGAACAATGAGCAGTTCTTC. It yields the protein CASSDLAGGNNEQFF.

The sample holds one count of this clone. The chain couples TRBV6-5 to TRBJ2-1; 8 bases are shared with TRBD2. The CDR3 is made up of 15 amino acids. Germline CDR1 and CDR2: MNHEY and SVGAGI. V gave up 7 bases and J gave up 4 bases; unmatched junction bases: 9. The CDR3 DNA sequence: TGTGCCAGCACCCTGACTAGCGTGAAATACAATGAGCAGTTCTTC. Protein sequence: CASTLTSVKYNEQFF.

Only a few counts were recorded for this clone. The chain carries TRBV7-9 and TRBJ1-1; D perhaps matches TRBD1 (6 bases). V lost 5 bases and J lost 7, with 11 bases in between. This CDR3 is 12 amino acids long. The germline gives CDR1 SEHNR, CDR2 FQNEAQ (reference sequence). This chain's CDR3 is CASSHGQLEAFF. CDR3 DNA: TGTGCCAGCAGCCACGGACAGCTTGAAGCTTTCTTT. The complete variable domain, with remaining parts taken from reference TRBV7-9 and TRBJ1-1, reads DTGVSQNPRHKITKRGQNVTFRCDPISEHNRLYWYRQTLGQGPEFLTYFQNEAQLEKSRLLSDRFSAERPKGSFSTLEIQRTEQGDSAMYLCASSHGQLEAFFGQGTRLTVV.

This chain links TRBV4-1 with TRBJ1-4; 12 nucleotides match TRBD1. CDR3 length equals 19 residues. With V trimmed by 3 bases and J by 3 bases, 11 bases remained unmatched. Germline CDR1 and CDR2: MGHRA and YSYEKL. The CDR3 sequence is CASSHIRDRGPRANEKLFF. CDR3 DNA sequence: TGCGCCAGCAGCCACATCCGGGACAGGGGGCCTCGGGCTAATGAAAAACTGTTTTTT.

The V gene is TRBV7-9, the J gene TRBJ2-7, with D unclear. The germline gives CDR1 SEHNR, CDR2 FQNEAQ (reference sequence). The CDR3 runs to 12 residues. V was clipped by 3 bases and J by 1 base, with 4 bases between them. CDR3 nucleotide sequence: TGTGCCAGCAGCTTTCTATCCTACGAGCAGTACTTC. It codes for CASSFLSYEQYF.

The V call is TRBV28, the J call TRBJ2-1; 10 bases match TRBD2. This CDR3 is built from 15 residues. The V gene end was trimmed by 3 bases and the J gene end by 7 bases; junction bases not matched to a gene: 6. CDR1 and CDR2 (germline): MDHEN, SYDVKM. The DNA of the CDR3 is TGTGCCAGCAGTTTCCTAGCGGGGGCGCTGAATGAGCAGTTCTTC. Residues: CASSFLAGALNEQFF.

The genes are TRBV7-6 and TRBJ2-1; D possibly corresponds to TRBD1 (5 bases). Germline CDR1 SGHVS, CDR2 FNYEAQ. V lost 1 base and J 0 bases, leaving 7 bases between the germline ends. The length of the CDR3 is 15 residues. CDR3 in amino acids: CASSLGQFSYNEQFF. The CDR3 nucleotides read TGTGCCAGCAGCTTAGGACAGTTCTCCTACAATGAGCAGTTCTTC.

The rearrangement joins TRBV29-1 to TRBJ1-2; 8 positions match TRBD1. J gave up 8 bases and V 6 bases, and 11 bases lay outside the gene matches. CDR1 is SQVTM and CDR2 is ANQGSEA in the germline V gene. The CDR3 is made up of 13 amino acids. The CDR3 coding sequence is TGCAGCGTCCGGAACCGGGACAGGCACGGCTACACCTTC. It encodes CSVRNRDRHGYTF.

This clone was seen a handful of times. This sequence joins TRBV2 and TRBJ1-6; D may be TRBD1 (6 bases). Germline CDR1 and CDR2: SNHLY and FYNNEI. The V end was cut by 6 bases, the J end by 0 bases, with 12 bases between. This CDR3 is built from 16 residues. This CDR3 is CASRIDRSSYNSPLHF. The CDR3 DNA sequence: TGTGCCAGCAGAATTGACAGGAGCTCCTATAATTCACCCCTCCACTTT.

This chain connects TRBV28 to TRBJ2-7; 9 bases are a match to TRBD1. V gave up 6 bases and J gave up 1 base; unmatched junction bases: 1. The CDR3 has 13 amino acids. Germline V lookup: CDR1 MDHEN, CDR2 SYDVKM. The CDR3 protein is CASRGTGSYEQYF. The CDR3 nucleotides read TGTGCCAGCAGGGGGACAGGGTCCTACGAGCAGTACTTC.

The gene calls are TRBV11-3 and TRBJ2-1, with D possibly TRBD1 on 5 matching bases. The CDR3 is 14 residues long. The germline V and J ends were trimmed by 4 bases and 0 bases, with 7 bases remaining between them. Per the germline V gene, CDR1 is SGHNT and CDR2 is YENEEA. The CDR3 region is CASSSDSSYNEQFF. In DNA form, the CDR3 reads TGTGCCAGCAGCTCCGACAGCTCCTACAATGAGCAGTTCTTC.

This chain joins TRBV7-8 and TRBJ1-2; the D gene is possibly TRBD1 (5 bases). The V gene's germline CDR1 is SGHVS and CDR2 FQNEAQ. This CDR3 region has 12 residues. Trimming shortened V by 4 bases and J by 7 bases, and 10 bases separated the two germline ends. DNA of the CDR3: TGTGCCAGCAGCTCTGACGGGGGTGGCTACACCTTC. It yields the protein CASSSDGGGYTF.

This rearrangement joins TRBV14 to TRBJ2-5; D is undetermined. The length of the CDR3 is 14 residues. The V gene lost 2 bases and the J gene lost 1 base, with 8 bases spanning the gap. In germline, CDR1 is SGHDN, CDR2 FVKESK. The CDR3 bases are TGTGCCAGCAGCCAAAATAGAGGCCAAGAGACCCAGTACTTC. Encoded protein: CASSQNRGQETQYF.

This chain uses TRBV3-1 (or the pseudogene TRBV3-2) with TRBJ2-5; 7 bases are a match to TRBD2. Germline trimming cut 4 bases from V and 5 bases from J; bases unmatched to any gene: 13. This CDR3 is built from 16 residues. Germline V CDR1 and CDR2: LGHDT, YNNKEL (reference sequence). CDR3: CASSLTTSRGRETQYF. The CDR3 DNA reads as TGTGCCAGCAGCCTAACCACTTCGCGGGGGAGGGAGACCCAGTACTTC.

This chain links TRBV2 with TRBJ1-1; D is undetermined. The CDR3 length is 13 residues. CDR1 is SNHLY, CDR2 FYNNEI, per germline. V was shortened by 4 bases and J by 1 base, with 7 bases between the two germline ends. The CDR3 sequence: CASSVAENTEAFF. The CDR3 region has the DNA TGTGCCAGCAGTGTGGCGGAGAACACTGAAGCTTTCTTT.

A few counts support this clone. The V gene is TRBV7-2, the J gene TRBJ1-2; D is uncertain. V lost 0 bases and J 4 bases, leaving 6 bases between the germline ends. Germline V CDR1 and CDR2: SGHTA, FQGNSA. The CDR3 contains 13 residues. The CDR3 here is CASSLARGYGYTF. CDR3 in DNA: TGTGCCAGCAGCTTAGCGCGGGGCTATGGCTACACCTTC.

The chain uses TRBV11-3 and TRBJ1-2, with 9 bases fitting TRBD1. V was pared by 1 base and J by 2 bases, with 14 bases of the junction left unmatched. Germline V lookup: CDR1 SGHNT, CDR2 YENEEA. The CDR3 is 19 residues long. The CDR3 bases are TGTGCCAGCAGCTTAGGTGACCGGGACAGGGCTCGATGGAACTATGGCTACACCTTC. Protein sequence: CASSLGDRDRARWNYGYTF.

V is TRBV5-1 and J is TRBJ2-7, with TRBD1 matching over 7 bases. This CDR3 spans 14 amino acids. CDR1 and CDR2 (germline): SGHRS, YFSETQ. With V trimmed by 2 bases and J by 5 bases, 7 bases remained unmatched. CDR3 DNA: TGCGCCAGCAGCTTAGAGGACAGGCGGCACGAGCAGTACTTC. Its translation is CASSLEDRRHEQYF.

This clone was seen just once. V and J are TRBV9 and TRBJ2-7; the match to TRBD1 covers 9 bases. Germline V gene data show CDR1 as SGDLS and CDR2 as YYNGEE. The CDR3 sequence is 15 residues long. V dropped 4 bases and J dropped 3; count of bases not matched to a gene: 8. As DNA, the CDR3 is TGTGCCAGCAGCCCGCGGGGACAGGGTAACTACGAGCAGTACTTC. It specifies CASSPRGQGNYEQYF.

The chain carries TRBV28 and TRBJ1-4; 9 nucleotides match TRBD1. CDR1 and CDR2 (germline): MDHEN, SYDVKM. There are 14 residues in the CDR3. With V trimmed by 6 bases and J by 7 bases, 6 bases remained unmatched. As DNA, the CDR3 is TGTGCCAGCAGAACACAGGGGGCCGTTGAAAAACTGTTTTTT. Translating gives CASRTQGAVEKLFF.

Here the CDR3 DNA reads TGTGCCAGCAGTTCCGGGACAGGGAATGGCTACACCTTC. Its translation: CASSSGTGNGYTF. V is TRBV6-4 and J is TRBJ1-2, with TRBD1 matching over 9 bases. V shed 5 bases, J shed 6 bases, and the junction held 4 bases outside the gene matches. The CDR3 extends over 13 amino acids. CDR1 is MRHNA and CDR2 is SNTAGT in the germline V gene.

The rearrangement joins TRBV9 to TRBJ1-1, with a possible D match to TRBD1 (5 bases). This CDR3 has 13 residues. V was cut by 4 bases and J by 14 bases, with 21 bases left in between. Germline CDR1 and CDR2: SGDLS and YYNGEE. In DNA form, the CDR3 reads TGTGCCAGCAGCCCGCCCCCCCCGGGAGGGGCCTTCTTT. This gives the protein CASSPPPPGGAFF.

The chain recombines TRBV18 with TRBJ2-1, with a possible D match to TRBD2 (7 bases). This CDR3 has 14 amino acids. Germline CDR1 and CDR2: KGHSH and LQKENI. Trimming left V 4 bases short and J 4 bases short, with 11 bases between. The CDR3 protein is CASSRGGTYNEQFF. DNA for the CDR3: TGTGCCAGCTCACGCGGGGGCACGTACAATGAGCAGTTCTTC. The full variable domain, with the rest looked up from reference TRBV18 and TRBJ2-1, is NAGVMQNPRHLVRRRGQEARLRCSPMKGHSHVYWYRQLPEEGLKFMVYLQKENIIDESGMPKERFSAEFPKEGPSILRIQQVVRGDSAAYFCASSRGGTYNEQFFGPGTRLTVL.

This chain connects TRBV4-1 to TRBJ1-3; no definite D call. Germline loops: CDR1 MGHRA, CDR2 YSYEKL. This CDR3 is built from 15 residues. V gave up 3 bases and J gave up 4 bases, with 13 bases separating them. In DNA form, the CDR3 reads TGCGCCAGCAGCCACTTCCCCGGGAGCGGAAACACCATATATTTT. Translating gives CASSHFPGSGNTIYF.

The J gene is TRBJ1-2, the V gene TRBV6-1; the D is unclear. The CDR3 contains 12 residues. V lost 3 bases to trimming and J lost 6 bases, with 8 bases between them. Germline CDR1 MNHNS, CDR2 SASEGT. CDR3 sequence: CASSDRRHGYTF. DNA for the CDR3: TGTGCCAGCAGTGACAGGAGGCATGGCTACACCTTC.

The chain carries TRBV7-2 and TRBJ2-6; 8 nucleotides agree with TRBD1. Germline V gene sequence: CDR1 SGHTA, CDR2 FQGNSA. The CDR3 length is 17 residues. V was clipped by 4 bases and J by 2 bases; unmatched bases: 7. The CDR3 coding sequence is TGTGCCAGCAGCTCCAGGGGGCGCTCAGCTGGGGCCAACGTCCTGACTTTC. Translating gives CASSSRGRSAGANVLTF.

As DNA, the CDR3 is TGTGCCAGCAGCCAAGATGTCAGGTCGGCCGGGGAGCTGTTTTTT. It yields the protein CASSQDVRSAGELFF. This chain uses TRBV14 with TRBJ2-2, with D hard to call. V was trimmed by 0 bases and J by 6 bases, leaving 11 bases between them. Germline values: CDR1 SGHDN, CDR2 FVKESK. This CDR3 is built from 15 residues.

This clone was seen just once. This chain links TRBV19 with TRBJ1-6; D uncertain. Germline V lookup: CDR1 LNHDA, CDR2 SQIVND (reference sequence). CDR3 size: 15 residues. Trimming stripped 6 bases from V and 7 bases from J, with 16 bases between. Written as DNA, the CDR3 is TGTGCCAGTAGCCCTCTCGCAGTCCCGAATTCACCCCTCCACTTT. The encoded protein is CASSPLAVPNSPLHF.

V usage is TRBV11-2 and J usage is TRBJ2-5; 7 bases align to TRBD2. Germline V gene lookup returns CDR1 SGHAT and CDR2 FQNNGV. The V segment lost 4 bases and the J segment 6 bases; nucleotides outside the gene matches: 2. This CDR3 has 12 residues. CDR3 protein: CASSWEGQTQYF. Written as DNA, the CDR3 is TGTGCCAGCAGCTGGGAGGGACAGACCCAGTACTTC. Full variable domain (rest looked up from reference TRBV11-2 and TRBJ2-5): EAGVAQSPRYKIIEKRQSVAFWCNPISGHATLYWYQQILGQGPKLLIQFQNNGVVDDSQLPKDRFSAERLKGVDSTLKIQPAKLEDSAVYLCASSWEGQTQYFGPGTRLLVL.

The chain couples TRBV19 to TRBJ1-5, with a possible D match to TRBD1 (5 bases). Trimming took 6 bases from V and 0 from J, leaving 27 bases between them. Germline V CDR1 and CDR2: LNHDA, SQIVND (reference sequence). The CDR3 totals 20 residues. DNA of the CDR3: TGTGCCAGTAGCAAACTAGGGGTGGGAGGCAGCGCCTATAGCAATCAGCCCCAGCATTTT. Its protein product is CASSKLGVGGSAYSNQPQHF.

The chain recombines TRBV6-5 with TRBJ2-5, with D perhaps matching TRBD2 (7 bases). The CDR3 runs to 13 residues. Trimming removed 8 bases from V and 5 bases from J, with 15 bases in between. Germline values: CDR1 MNHEY, CDR2 SVGAGI. As DNA, the CDR3 is TGTGCCAGCTCTTTCGGGGGGCCGGAGACCCAGTACTTC. Protein sequence: CASSFGGPETQYF.